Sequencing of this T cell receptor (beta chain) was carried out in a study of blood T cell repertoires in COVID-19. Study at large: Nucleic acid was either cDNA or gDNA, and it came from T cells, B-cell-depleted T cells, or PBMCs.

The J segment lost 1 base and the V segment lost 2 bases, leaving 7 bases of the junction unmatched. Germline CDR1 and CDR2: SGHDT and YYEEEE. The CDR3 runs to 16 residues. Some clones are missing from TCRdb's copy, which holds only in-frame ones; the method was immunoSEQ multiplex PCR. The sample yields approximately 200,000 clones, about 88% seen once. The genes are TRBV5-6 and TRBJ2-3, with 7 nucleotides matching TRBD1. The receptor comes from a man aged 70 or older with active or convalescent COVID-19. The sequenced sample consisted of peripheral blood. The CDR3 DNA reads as TGTGCCAGCAGCTTACAACAGGGGATTGGCACAGATACGCAGTATTTT. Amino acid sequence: CASSLQQGIGTDTQYF.